This T cell receptor (beta chain) was identified in a study of T-cell reconstitution after alpha-beta-depleted transplantation in children. This CDR3 region has 16 residues. Trimming at V came to 6 bases and at J to 4 bases, leaving 15 bases not matched to a gene. Germline V gene data show CDR1 as SGHVT and CDR2 as SQSDAQ. There are a few counts of this clonotype. Preparation of the TCRbeta library used unique molecular identifiers. TCRdb analysed the PCR reads with MiXCR anew, one entry per CDR3 protein. The table has 440,000 or so distinct CDR3 sequences, 11% seen once. This clonotype was sampled from a human donor who donated a stem cell graft to a child with acute myeloid leukemia. This chain connects TRBV7-4 to TRBJ2-7, with 7 bases fitting TRBD1. This sample comprised PBMCs from the stem cell graft donor, obtained from the stem cell graft. CDR3 nucleotide sequence: TGTGCCAGCAGATTAATTACCGGGACAGACCCATACGAGCAGTACGTC. Protein sequence: CASRLITGTDPYEQYV.